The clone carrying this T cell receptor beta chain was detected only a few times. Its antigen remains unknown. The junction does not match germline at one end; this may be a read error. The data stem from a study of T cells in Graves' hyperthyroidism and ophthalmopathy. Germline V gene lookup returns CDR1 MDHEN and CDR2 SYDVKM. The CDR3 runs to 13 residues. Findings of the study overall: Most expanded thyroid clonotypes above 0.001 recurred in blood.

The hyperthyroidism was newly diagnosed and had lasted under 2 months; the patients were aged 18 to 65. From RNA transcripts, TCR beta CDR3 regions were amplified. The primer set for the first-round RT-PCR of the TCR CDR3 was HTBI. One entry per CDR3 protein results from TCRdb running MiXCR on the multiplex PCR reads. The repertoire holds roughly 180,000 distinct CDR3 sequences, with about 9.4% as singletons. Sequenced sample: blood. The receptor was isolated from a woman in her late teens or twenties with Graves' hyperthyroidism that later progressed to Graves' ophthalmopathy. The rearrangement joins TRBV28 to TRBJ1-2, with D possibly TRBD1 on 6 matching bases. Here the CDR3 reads CASSETGGHGYAF. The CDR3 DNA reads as TGTGCCAGCAGTGAGACAGGTGGCCATGGCTACGCCTTC.